Below, one T cell receptor beta chain is given with its context. Under the authors' procedure: By means of reference gene primer amplification, nucleated cell counts were estimated. Here immunoSEQ multiplex PCR was the method, and the copy in TCRdb shows in-frame clones only, minus some. Clonal size and the V and J genes are those of that table, whereas D and trimming came from the DNA. This table has about 140,000 clones, 65% to 85% appearing once. CDR1 and CDR2 from the germline V gene are SGHRS and YFSETQ. The CDR3 extends over 15 amino acids. V dropped 4 bases and J dropped 2; count of bases not matched to a gene: 8. This sample is drawn from a study of blood T cell repertoires in COVID-19. Study at large: Some COVID-19 samples were acute and others convalescent; all came from the United States, Italy and Spain.

The clonotype comes from a woman aged 55-69 years with acute or convalescent COVID-19. The specimen was peripheral blood. The chain links TRBV5-1 to TRBJ2-7; TRBD1 matches 8 bases. The CDR3 is CASSTVGQGPYEQYF. DNA of the CDR3: TGCGCCAGCAGCACTGTTGGACAGGGCCCCTACGAGCAGTACTTC.